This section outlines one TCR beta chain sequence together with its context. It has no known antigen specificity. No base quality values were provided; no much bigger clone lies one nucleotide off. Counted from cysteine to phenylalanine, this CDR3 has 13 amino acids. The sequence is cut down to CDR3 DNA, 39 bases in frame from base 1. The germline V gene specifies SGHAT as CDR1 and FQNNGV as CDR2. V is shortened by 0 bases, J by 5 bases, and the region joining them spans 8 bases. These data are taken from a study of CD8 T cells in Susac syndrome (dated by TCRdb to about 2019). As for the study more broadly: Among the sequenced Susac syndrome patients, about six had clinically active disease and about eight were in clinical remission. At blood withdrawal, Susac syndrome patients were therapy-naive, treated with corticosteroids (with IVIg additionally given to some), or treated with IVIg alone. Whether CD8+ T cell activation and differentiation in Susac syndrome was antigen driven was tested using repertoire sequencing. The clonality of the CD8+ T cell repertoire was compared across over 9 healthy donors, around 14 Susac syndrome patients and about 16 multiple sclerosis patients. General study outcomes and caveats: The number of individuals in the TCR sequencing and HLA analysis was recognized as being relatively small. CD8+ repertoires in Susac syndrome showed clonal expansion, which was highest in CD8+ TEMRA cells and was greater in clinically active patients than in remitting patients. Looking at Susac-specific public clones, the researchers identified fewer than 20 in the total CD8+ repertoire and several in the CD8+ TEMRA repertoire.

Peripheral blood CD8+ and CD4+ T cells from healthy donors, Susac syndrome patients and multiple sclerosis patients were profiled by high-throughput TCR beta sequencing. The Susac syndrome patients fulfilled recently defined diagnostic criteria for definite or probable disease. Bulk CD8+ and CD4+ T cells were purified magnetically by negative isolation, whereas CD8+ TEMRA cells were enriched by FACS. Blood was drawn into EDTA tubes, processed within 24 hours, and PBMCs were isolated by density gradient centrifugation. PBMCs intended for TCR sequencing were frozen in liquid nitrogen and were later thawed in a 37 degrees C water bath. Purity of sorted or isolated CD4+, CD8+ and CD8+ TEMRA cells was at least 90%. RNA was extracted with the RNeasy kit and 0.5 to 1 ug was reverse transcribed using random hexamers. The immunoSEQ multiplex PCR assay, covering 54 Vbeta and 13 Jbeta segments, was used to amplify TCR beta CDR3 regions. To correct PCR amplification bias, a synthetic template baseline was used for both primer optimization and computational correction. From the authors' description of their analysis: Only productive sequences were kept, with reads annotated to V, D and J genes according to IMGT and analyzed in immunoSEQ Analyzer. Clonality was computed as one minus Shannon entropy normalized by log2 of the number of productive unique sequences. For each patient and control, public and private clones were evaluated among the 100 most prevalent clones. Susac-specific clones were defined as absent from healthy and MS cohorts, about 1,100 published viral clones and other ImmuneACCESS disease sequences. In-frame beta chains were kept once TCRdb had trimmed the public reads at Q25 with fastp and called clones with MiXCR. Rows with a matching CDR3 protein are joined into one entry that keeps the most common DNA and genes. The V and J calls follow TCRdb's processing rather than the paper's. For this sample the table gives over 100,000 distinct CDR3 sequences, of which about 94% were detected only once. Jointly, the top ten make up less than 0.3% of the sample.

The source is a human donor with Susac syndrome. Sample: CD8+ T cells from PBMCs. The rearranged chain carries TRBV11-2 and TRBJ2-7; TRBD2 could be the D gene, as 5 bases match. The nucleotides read TGTGCCAGCAGCTTAGAATTCGGGGACGAGCAGTACTTC. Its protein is CASSLEFGDEQYF.